The 10 T cell receptor beta chains given below trace back to one sample, sequenced in a study of shared clonotypes between healthy human individuals (dated by TCRdb to about 2020). The library was made by the immunoSEQ multiplex PCR assay. In its TCRdb copy, this immuneACCESS table keeps in-frame sequences only and misses some clones. Where compared with another copy, unresolved V genes explain less than half of these, and the others have no known cause. The sample contains 2.3 million or so clones, approximately 95% of them found a single time. Clones ranked in the top ten supply around 0.4% of the sample. Sequenced: naive CD4+ T cells from PBMCs. This specimen's cell subset or site label, interpreted: CD45RA+ positively selected. These TCRs come from a man younger than 35 in good health. Some clones in this sample may be carry-over from other donors' samples.

This clone was recorded a few times. This chain connects TRBV5-4 to TRBJ1-5; D gene ambiguous. Germline CDR1 and CDR2: SGHNT and YYREEE (reference sequence). The CDR3 length is 13 residues. Trimming stripped 0 bases from V and 3 bases from J, with 4 bases between. CDR3 sequence: CASSLGYNQPQHF. The CDR3 bases are TGTGCCAGCAGCTTGGGTTACAATCAGCCCCAGCATTTT. Combining the CDR3 with reference TRBV5-4 and TRBJ1-5 gives the whole variable domain ETGVTQSPTHLIKTRGQQVTLRCSSQSGHNTVSWYQQALGQGPQFIFQYYREEENGRGNFPPRFSGLQFPNYSSELNVNALELDDSALYLCASSLGYNQPQHFGDGTRLSIL.

The J gene is TRBJ1-2, the V gene TRBV28; D is perhaps TRBD1 (6 bases). V was trimmed by 8 bases and J by 0 bases, leaving 13 bases between them. In germline, CDR1 is MDHEN, CDR2 SYDVKM. The CDR3 spans 14 residues. This chain's CDR3 is CASLRGAANYGYTF. The CDR3 DNA reads TGTGCCAGCCTACGGGGGGCGGCTAACTATGGCTACACCTTC.

The chain combines TRBV5-6 with TRBJ1-1; D not resolved. CDR1 and CDR2 (germline): SGHDT, YYEEEE. Trimming left V 5 bases short and J 7 bases short, with 9 bases between. There are 11 residues in the CDR3. CDR3 region: CASSLKFEAFF. As DNA, the CDR3 is TGTGCCAGCAGTCTAAAATTTGAAGCTTTCTTT.

The V gene is TRBV2, the J gene TRBJ2-2, with 11 bases matching TRBD2. Germline assignment: CDR1 SNHLY and CDR2 FYNNEI. With V trimmed by 2 bases and J by 7 bases, 0 bases remained unmatched. The CDR3 loop spans 14 amino acids. CDR3 bases: TGTGCCAGCAGTGAACTAGCGGGAGGCGGGGAGCTGTTTTTT. Protein sequence: CASSELAGGGELFF.

In regard to this clone: The sample contains more than one DNA sequence encoding this CDR3. The rearrangement joins TRBV28 to TRBJ1-4, with 7 nucleotides matching TRBD1. CDR3 length equals 16 residues. CDR1 is MDHEN, CDR2 SYDVKM, per germline. V was pared by 2 bases and J by 0 bases, with 3 bases of the junction left unmatched. The CDR3 DNA reads TGTGCCAGCAGTTTAAACAGGGGCGCAACTAATGAAAAACTGTTTTTT. This translates into CASSLNRGATNEKLFF.

This chain links TRBV6-6 with TRBJ1-5; 9 bases line up with TRBD1. Germline CDR1 is MNHNY and CDR2 is SVGAGI (reference sequence). The CDR3 runs to 16 residues. V shed 5 bases, J shed 4 bases, and the junction held 9 bases outside the gene matches. As DNA, the CDR3 is TGTGCCAGCAGTCCGCCGGGACAGGGCCTAAATCAGCCCCAGCATTTT. Amino acids: CASSPPGQGLNQPQHF.

This clone was seen only once. The chain has TRBV2 and TRBJ1-5; no firm D call. Between the trimmed V and J ends, which lost 10 bases and 4 bases, there was a span of 8 bases. The CDR3 has 11 residues. Germline CDR1 is SNHLY and CDR2 is FYNNEI. CDR3: CAKGENQPQHF. In DNA, the CDR3 is TGTGCCAAGGGAGAGAATCAGCCCCAGCATTTT.

The CDR3 spells CASSIAADITTDTQYF. In DNA form, the CDR3 reads TGTGCCAGTAGTATAGCGGCTGACATAACCACAGATACGCAGTATTTT. The rearrangement links TRBV19 to TRBJ2-3; D not resolved. The germline gives CDR1 LNHDA, CDR2 SQIVND (reference sequence). The CDR3 length is 16 residues. V was trimmed by 1 base and J by 2 bases, leaving 13 bases between them.

The chain couples TRBV28 to TRBJ2-7; TRBD2 matches 7 bases. With 4 bases clipped from V and 3 bases from J, the junction kept 24 bases outside the gene matches. The CDR3 has 20 amino acids. CDR1 and CDR2 from the germline V gene are MDHEN and SYDVKM. In nucleotides, the CDR3 is TGTGCCAGCAGTTCCCCTTGGGAGCGGGAAGAGGGGTTATTTGGCTACGAGCAGTACTTC. Its protein product is CASSSPWEREEGLFGYEQYF. The full variable domain, in which reference TRBV28 and TRBJ2-7 provide the parts outside the CDR3, is DVKVTQSSRYLVKRTGEKVFLECVQDMDHENMFWYRQDPGLGLRLIYFSYDVKMKEKGDIPEGYSVSREKKERFSLILESASTNQTSMYLCASSSPWEREEGLFGYEQYFGPGTRLTVT.

The gene calls are TRBV13 and TRBJ1-3; maybe TRBD1 (5 bases). CDR1 is PRHDT and CDR2 is FYEKMQ in the germline V gene (reference sequence). The V and J ends lost 4 bases and 5 bases respectively, with 15 bases between them. The CDR3 spans 15 residues. The CDR3 coding sequence is TGTGCCAGCAGCTCCGGGGGAAGGGAGAGAAACACCATATATTTT. Translating gives CASSSGGRERNTIYF.